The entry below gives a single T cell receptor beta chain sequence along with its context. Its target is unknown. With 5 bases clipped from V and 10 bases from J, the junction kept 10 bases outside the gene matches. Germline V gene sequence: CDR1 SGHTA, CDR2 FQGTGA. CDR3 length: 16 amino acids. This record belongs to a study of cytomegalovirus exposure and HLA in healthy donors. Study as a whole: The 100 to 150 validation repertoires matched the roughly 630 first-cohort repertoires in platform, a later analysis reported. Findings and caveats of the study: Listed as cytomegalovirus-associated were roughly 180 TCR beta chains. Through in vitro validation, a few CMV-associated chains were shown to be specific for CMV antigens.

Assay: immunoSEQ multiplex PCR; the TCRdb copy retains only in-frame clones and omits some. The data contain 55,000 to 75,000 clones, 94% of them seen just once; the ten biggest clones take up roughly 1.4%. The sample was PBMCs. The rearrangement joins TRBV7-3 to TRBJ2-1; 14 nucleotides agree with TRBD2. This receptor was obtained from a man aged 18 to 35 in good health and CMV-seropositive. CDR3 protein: CASSPGLAGGRGEQFF. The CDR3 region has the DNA TGTGCCAGCAGCCCAGGACTAGCGGGAGGCCGGGGGGAGCAGTTCTTC.